Listed below are T cell receptor beta chains from one sample, sequenced in a study of control samples from healthy donors and cancer patients. TCRdb keeps only in-frame clones here, not all; method: immunoSEQ multiplex PCR. The profile shows more than 85,000 clones, about 90% of them singletons. The source material was blood. The receptors here all came from a woman aged 18-35 years in good health. CDR3s include the opening cysteine and the closing phenylalanine or tryptophan. Each record gives: D gene, V gene, clone size, J gene, CDR3 protein, CDR3 DNA. The D gene is left open where the match is weak. Clone size is stated in some rows and not others, as once, few, many or a class when expanded.

D: TRBD1; V: TRBV3-1/TRBV3-2; size: .; J: TRBJ1-5; CDR3: CASSQRTGHQPQHF; DNA: TGTGCCAGCAGCCAACGGACAGGCCACCAGCCCCAGCATTTT
D: .; V: TRBV2; size: .; J: TRBJ2-7; CDR3: CASSSVARGYEQYF; DNA: TGTGCCAGCAGTTCGGTGGCGCGGGGCTACGAGCAGTACTTC
D: .; V: TRBV11-2; size: .; J: TRBJ2-7; CDR3: CASSLVRTSYGQYF; DNA: TGTGCCAGCAGCTTAGTTCGGACTTCCTACGGGCAGTACTTC
D: .; V: TRBV6-4; size: .; J: TRBJ1-6; CDR3: CASKKGGYNSPLHF; DNA: TGTGCCAGCAAAAAGGGAGGTTATAATTCACCCCTCCACTTT
D: TRBD1; V: TRBV24-1; size: .; J: TRBJ1-1; CDR3: CATSEGQGGTEAFF; DNA: TGTGCCACCAGTGAGGGACAGGGGGGTACTGAAGCTTTCTTT
D: .; V: TRBV30; size: .; J: TRBJ2-3; CDR3: CAWTQGLSGVVDTQYF; DNA: TGTGCCTGGACCCAGGGGTTAAGTGGGGTGGTAGATACGCAGTATTTT
D: .; V: TRBV11-2; size: .; J: TRBJ1-6; CDR3: CASSLGGRRSPLHF; DNA: TGTGCCAGCAGCTTAGGGGGAAGGAGGTCACCCCTCCACTTT
D: .; V: TRBV24-1; size: once; J: TRBJ1-2; CDR3: CATSEPPGGYTF; DNA: TGTGCCACCAGTGAGCCCCCCGGGGGCTACACCTTC
D: TRBD2; V: TRBV2; size: .; J: TRBJ2-7; CDR3: CASSPGRGGTYEQYF; DNA: TGTGCCAGCAGCCCGGGCCGGGGGGGAACCTACGAGCAGTACTTC
D: .; V: TRBV29-1; size: .; J: TRBJ2-2; CDR3: CSVGGQLNTGELFF; DNA: TGCAGCGTTGGTGGGCAGCTTAACACCGGGGAGCTGTTTTTT
D: .; V: TRBV3-1/TRBV3-2; size: .; J: TRBJ2-7; CDR3: CASSHPGLKSGEQYF; DNA: TGTGCCAGCAGCCATCCAGGGCTAAAGTCGGGCGAGCAGTACTTC
D: .; V: TRBV3-1/TRBV3-2; size: .; J: TRBJ2-1; CDR3: CASSQGAYNEQFF; DNA: TGTGCCAGCAGCCAAGGCGCCTACAATGAGCAGTTCTTC
D: TRBD2; V: TRBV3-1/TRBV3-2; size: .; J: TRBJ2-7; CDR3: CASSQVGGAHEQYF; DNA: TGTGCCAGCAGCCAAGTCGGGGGGGCCCACGAGCAGTACTTC
D: .; V: TRBV18; size: .; J: TRBJ1-5; CDR3: CASSLGQEYQPQHF; DNA: TGTGCCAGCTCACTTGGGCAGGAGTATCAGCCCCAGCATTTT
D: TRBD1; V: TRBV3-1/TRBV3-2; size: .; J: TRBJ1-6; CDR3: CASSQLDRGGSPLHF; DNA: TGTGCCAGCAGCCAGCTGGACAGGGGTGGGTCACCCCTCCACTTT
D: TRBD1; V: TRBV11-1; size: .; J: TRBJ1-1; CDR3: CASRKGQGITEAFF; DNA: TGTGCCAGCAGAAAGGGACAGGGGATCACTGAAGCTTTCTTT
D: .; V: TRBV12-3/TRBV12-4; size: .; J: TRBJ2-3; CDR3: CASSLVGWGEQYF; DNA: TGTGCCAGCAGTTTGGTGGGCTGGGGAGAGCAGTATTTT
D: .; V: TRBV4-1; size: once; J: TRBJ1-2; CDR3: CASSQAATGSGGYTF; DNA: TGCGCCAGCAGCCAAGCCGCGACTGGATCTGGAGGCTACACCTTC
D: TRBD2; V: TRBV10-1; size: .; J: TRBJ2-2; CDR3: CASSGASGTGELFF; DNA: TGCGCCAGCAGTGGTGCTAGCGGCACCGGGGAGCTGTTTTTT
D: TRBD1; V: TRBV29-1; size: .; J: TRBJ2-1; CDR3: CSVEDETGATYGNEQFF; DNA: TGCAGCGTTGAAGATGAGACAGGGGCGACTTACGGCAATGAGCAGTTCTTC
D: .; V: TRBV5-5; size: .; J: TRBJ2-6; CDR3: CASSFRGEGANVLTF; DNA: TGTGCCAGCAGCTTCCGTGGGGAAGGGGCCAACGTCCTGACTTTC
D: .; V: TRBV6-2/TRBV6-3; size: .; J: TRBJ2-7; CDR3: CASSYSAGVSYEQYF; DNA: TGTGCCAGCAGTTACTCTGCAGGGGTGAGTTACGAGCAGTACTTC
D: .; V: TRBV19; size: .; J: TRBJ2-1; CDR3: CASSIRGSYNEQFF; DNA: TGTGCCAGTAGTATCCGGGGGTCCTACAATGAGCAGTTCTTC
D: TRBD1; V: TRBV11-2; size: .; J: TRBJ1-5; CDR3: CASTTGGTQPQHF; DNA: TGTGCCAGTACCACAGGGGGCACTCAGCCCCAGCATTTT
D: .; V: TRBV30; size: .; J: TRBJ1-1; CDR3: CAWSVVNTEAFF; DNA: TGTGCCTGGAGTGTGGTGAACACTGAAGCTTTCTTT
D: TRBD2; V: TRBV5-4; size: .; J: TRBJ2-1; CDR3: CASSLTLAGRLNEQFF; DNA: TGTGCCAGCAGCTTGACCCTAGCGGGAAGGCTCAATGAGCAGTTCTTC
D: .; V: TRBV6-4; size: .; J: TRBJ2-3; CDR3: CASSDSGDTDTQYF; DNA: TGTGCCAGCAGTGACTCTGGGGACACAGATACGCAGTATTTT
D: .; V: TRBV29-1; size: .; J: TRBJ2-1; CDR3: CSVEDFRSDNEQFF; DNA: TGCAGCGTTGAAGATTTCAGGTCTGACAATGAGCAGTTCTTC
D: .; V: TRBV28; size: .; J: TRBJ2-6; CDR3: CAVRDTNSGANVLTF; DNA: TGTGCCGTCCGGGACACAAACTCTGGGGCCAACGTCCTGACTTTC
D: .; V: TRBV12-3/TRBV12-4; size: .; J: TRBJ1-1; CDR3: CASSFRDDTEAFF; DNA: TGTGCCAGCAGTTTCAGGGATGACACTGAAGCTTTCTTT
D: .; V: TRBV28; size: .; J: TRBJ1-3; CDR3: CASTRRNTIYF; DNA: TGTGCCAGCACCCGTCGAAACACCATATATTTT
D: .; V: TRBV3-1/TRBV3-2; size: .; J: TRBJ1-4; CDR3: CASSQADGYHEKLFF; DNA: TGTGCCAGCAGCCAAGCCGACGGGTATCATGAAAAACTGTTTTTT
D: .; V: TRBV28; size: .; J: TRBJ2-7; CDR3: CASSFRGFRGEQYF; DNA: TGTGCCAGCAGTTTTCGCGGTTTTAGGGGCGAGCAGTACTTC
D: TRBD1; V: TRBV14; size: .; J: TRBJ1-2; CDR3: CASSLTTPGQGSPLGGYTF; DNA: TGTGCCAGCAGCCTTACCACCCCGGGACAGGGATCCCCCCTTGGAGGCTACACCTTC
D: .; V: TRBV10-3; size: .; J: TRBJ2-6; CDR3: CAISSSVLGNSGANVLTF; DNA: TGTGCCATCAGCAGCTCTGTCTTGGGGAACTCTGGGGCCAACGTCCTGACTTTC
D: .; V: TRBV27; size: .; J: TRBJ1-1; CDR3: CASRKRHKGHTEAFF; DNA: TGTGCCAGCAGAAAGAGACACAAGGGACACACTGAAGCTTTCTTT
D: .; V: TRBV14; size: .; J: TRBJ2-5; CDR3: CASSLRTGGQRETQYF; DNA: TGTGCCAGCAGCCTAAGGACGGGCGGGCAGCGAGAGACCCAGTACTTC